This T cell receptor (beta chain) was captured by sequencing in a study of T-cell reconstitution after alpha-beta-depleted transplantation in children. The study's findings and limits: Recipient T cells and thymic progenitors that survived were the source of the high TCRbeta diversity seen at day 60 in some patients. Hyperexpanded clones declined; after one year, newly produced T cells mostly supplied diversity. After transplant, at about two months, alpha-beta T cells were reportedly derived from several hundred expanded graft clones.

This CDR3 is 13 amino acids long. The germline CDR1 and CDR2 sequences are SQVTM and ANQGSEA. V lost 6 bases, J lost 6 bases, and 15 bases lay in between. Only a few counts were recorded for this clonotype. The antigen is undetermined. Library preparation (for TCRbeta) was performed with unique molecular identifiers. TCRdb ran MiXCR on the PCR reads and lists one entry per CDR3 protein. The data contain just over 950,000 distinct CDR3 sequences, roughly 29% of them singletons. The source was PBMCs, mostly from graft donor cells, collected 360 days after TCRalphabeta/CD19-depleted stem cell transplant. This receptor was identified in a boy under three years old who had a stem cell transplant for SCID, so the T cells may come from the graft donor. This sequence joins TRBV29-1 and TRBJ2-1; D ambiguous. Written as DNA, the CDR3 is TGCAGCGTCGTCCCGTTGCAGTCCAATGAGCAGTTCTTC. It is translated as CSVVPLQSNEQFF.